Listed below are T cell receptor beta chains from one sample, sequenced in a study of blood T cell repertoires in COVID-19. The data were produced by immunoSEQ multiplex PCR, yet TCRdb's version contains in-frame clones alone and is incomplete. Among a few hundred thousand clones, over 75% were seen once, and the ten largest hold roughly 11%. The sample consisted of peripheral blood. The source of these receptors is a woman in her 70s with acute or convalescent COVID-19. Both conserved end residues are part of each CDR3. Each record gives: V gene, D gene, J gene, clone size, CDR3 DNA, CDR3 protein. A D gene is named only where the DNA matches it firmly. Rows may omit the clone size; those that give it use once, few, many or a size class.

v_gene: TRBV29-1
d_gene: .
j_gene: TRBJ1-2
abundance: .
CDR3nt: TGCTCCGGAGCTGACTGGTATGGCTACACCTTC
CDR3aa: CSGADWYGYTF

v_gene: TRBV10-3
d_gene: .
j_gene: TRBJ2-7
abundance: .
CDR3nt: TGTGCCATCAGTGATCAGAACTACGAGCAGTACTTC
CDR3aa: CAISDQNYEQYF

v_gene: TRBV5-1
d_gene: .
j_gene: TRBJ2-1
abundance: .
CDR3nt: TGCGCCAGCAGCTTTACCGGGTCATTGGATGAGCAGTTCTTC
CDR3aa: CASSFTGSLDEQFF

v_gene: TRBV5-1
d_gene: TRBD1
j_gene: TRBJ1-2
abundance: .
CDR3nt: TGCGCCAGCAGTCCTCAGACAGGGGCGGTTGATGGCTACACCTTC
CDR3aa: CASSPQTGAVDGYTF

v_gene: TRBV9
d_gene: .
j_gene: TRBJ2-5
abundance: .
CDR3nt: TGTGCCAGCAGCCAGGGCGGCCAAGAGACCCAGTACTTC
CDR3aa: CASSQGGQETQYF

v_gene: TRBV7-9
d_gene: .
j_gene: TRBJ1-2
abundance: .
CDR3nt: TGTGCCAGCAGCTTAGTGGGAGTAGCAGACGGCTACACCTTC
CDR3aa: CASSLVGVADGYTF

v_gene: TRBV10-1
d_gene: .
j_gene: TRBJ1-2
abundance: .
CDR3nt: TGCGCCGACCTCAGGGTTAACTATGGCTACACCTTC
CDR3aa: CADLRVNYGYTF

v_gene: TRBV5-6
d_gene: .
j_gene: TRBJ2-7
abundance: .
CDR3nt: TGTGCCAGCAGCTTGGGACAGGCCCCCGAGCAGTACTTC
CDR3aa: CASSLGQAPEQYF

v_gene: TRBV7-7
d_gene: TRBD1
j_gene: TRBJ2-3
abundance: .
CDR3nt: TGTGCCAGCAGCCGGACAGGGAAAGATACGCAGTATTTT
CDR3aa: CASSRTGKDTQYF

v_gene: TRBV5-4
d_gene: TRBD2
j_gene: TRBJ2-5
abundance: .
CDR3nt: TGTGCCAGCAGCCCTAGCGGGGGGAGGGAGACCCAGTACTTC
CDR3aa: CASSPSGGRETQYF

v_gene: TRBV27
d_gene: .
j_gene: TRBJ1-3
abundance: .
CDR3nt: TGTGCCAGCAGTTTAGCCGGTGGAAACACCATATATTTT
CDR3aa: CASSLAGGNTIYF

v_gene: TRBV5-6
d_gene: TRBD2
j_gene: TRBJ2-5
abundance: .
CDR3nt: TGTGCCAGCAGCTTGTGGCTAGCGGGGGGCTATCAAGAGACCCAGTACTTC
CDR3aa: CASSLWLAGGYQETQYF

v_gene: TRBV5-1
d_gene: TRBD1
j_gene: TRBJ2-7
abundance: once
CDR3nt: TGCGCCAGCAGCTTGGGGGGGACAGGTGTCTACGAGCAGTACTTC
CDR3aa: CASSLGGTGVYEQYF

v_gene: TRBV10-1
d_gene: TRBD2
j_gene: TRBJ2-3
abundance: .
CDR3nt: TGCGCCAGCAGTGATCCGGGACTAGCAGGGGATACGCAGTATTTT
CDR3aa: CASSDPGLAGDTQYF

v_gene: TRBV18
d_gene: TRBD2
j_gene: TRBJ2-5
abundance: .
CDR3nt: TGTGCCAGCTCACCACGGGGACTAGCGGGGGGTCTAGAGACCCAGTACTTC
CDR3aa: CASSPRGLAGGLETQYF

v_gene: TRBV3-1/TRBV3-2
d_gene: .
j_gene: TRBJ2-2
abundance: .
CDR3nt: TGTGCCAGCAGCCAAACTCAGAACACCGGGGAGCTGTTTTTT
CDR3aa: CASSQTQNTGELFF

v_gene: TRBV2
d_gene: TRBD1
j_gene: TRBJ1-5
abundance: .
CDR3nt: TGTGCCAGCAGTGGACAGGGAGGAAACAATCAGCCCCAGCATTTT
CDR3aa: CASSGQGGNNQPQHF

v_gene: TRBV5-4
d_gene: .
j_gene: TRBJ1-5
abundance: .
CDR3nt: TGTGCCAGCAGCGCCGCAGGGTCCCGACAGCCCCAGCATTTT
CDR3aa: CASSAAGSRQPQHF

v_gene: TRBV18
d_gene: .
j_gene: TRBJ1-3
abundance: .
CDR3nt: TGTGCCAGCTCACCATCGGTAGACTCTGGAAACACCATATATTTT
CDR3aa: CASSPSVDSGNTIYF